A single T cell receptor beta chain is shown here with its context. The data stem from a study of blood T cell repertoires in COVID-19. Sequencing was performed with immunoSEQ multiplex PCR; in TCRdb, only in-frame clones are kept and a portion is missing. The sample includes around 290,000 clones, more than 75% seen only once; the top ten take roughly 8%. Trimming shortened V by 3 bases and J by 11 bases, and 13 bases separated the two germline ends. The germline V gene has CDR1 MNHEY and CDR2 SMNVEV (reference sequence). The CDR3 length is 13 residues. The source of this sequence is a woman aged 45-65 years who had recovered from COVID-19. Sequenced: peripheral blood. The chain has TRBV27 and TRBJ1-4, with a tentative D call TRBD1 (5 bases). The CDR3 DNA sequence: TGTGCCAGCAGTTTTCAGGGATCGGTGAAACTGTTTTTT. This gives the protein CASSFQGSVKLFF.